This T cell receptor beta chain stems from a study of blood T cell repertoires in COVID-19. As for the study in general: Both acute and convalescent COVID-19 samples were obtained from the United States, Italy and Spain. From T cells, B-cell-depleted T cells, or PBMCs came the material, which was cDNA or gDNA.

Authors' methods: Quantification of nucleated cells was approximated via reference gene primer amplification. Some clones are missing from TCRdb's copy, which holds only in-frame ones; the method was immunoSEQ multiplex PCR. The V and J calls and clone size are taken from that table; D and trimming were inferred from the DNA. Of about 260,000 clones listed, more than 75% were seen once; the top ten hold around 5%. There are a few counts of this clone. V was pared by 1 base and J by 5 bases, with 15 bases between. The CDR3 length is 16 residues. In germline, CDR1 is LNHNV, CDR2 YYDKDF (reference sequence).

The sequence was collected from a woman in her fifties or sixties with COVID-19, enrolled during active disease. V gene TRBV15 combines with J gene TRBJ1-5; D call uncertain. The sample taken for sequencing was peripheral blood. CDR3 residues: CATSRAQFREDQPQHF. The CDR3 region has the DNA TGTGCCACCAGCAGAGCTCAATTCCGCGAGGATCAGCCCCAGCATTTT.